These 27 T cell receptor beta chains originate from one sample sequenced in a study of T cells in localized non-small cell lung cancer. Profiling relied on immunoSEQ multiplex PCR, and the TCRdb table lists in-frame clones only, not all of them. Of about 33,000 clones listed, approximately 87% are singletons. Sample: peripheral blood, taken before any cancer treatment. These receptors all come from a man aged 40 to 70 with stage I lung adenocarcinoma.

As for this clone: One end of the junction fails to match germline, which may point to a read error. V gene TRBV19 combines with J gene TRBJ1-2; maybe TRBD1 (5 bases). This CDR3 is 14 amino acids long. Germline V CDR1 and CDR2: LNHDA, SQIVND (reference sequence). Here the CDR3 DNA reads TGTGCCAGTACTATAGGGGCGGATAACTATGGCTACACCTTC. The encoded protein is CASTIGADNYGYTF.

This clone appeared once. J is TRBJ1-5 and V is TRBV5-1, with TRBD1 identical over 9 bases. CDR1 and CDR2 from the germline V gene are SGHRS and YFSETQ. J gave up 6 bases and V 7 bases, and 11 bases lay outside the gene matches. The CDR3 length is 15 residues. CDR3 bases: TGCGCCAGCTCAGAGACAGGGGGTTTAGGTCAGCCCCAGCATTTT. Translating gives CASSETGGLGQPQHF.

The rearrangement links TRBV5-1 to TRBJ1-1; 11 positions match TRBD1. From germline, CDR1 is SGHRS and CDR2 YFSETQ. Losses at the gene ends were 4 bases for V and 8 bases for J; bases not matched to a gene: 16. This CDR3 comprises 17 residues. The DNA for the CDR3 is TGCGCCAGCAGCCCCGGACAGGGGGCGTGGGGCGGGGCGGAAGCTTTCTTT. This codes for CASSPGQGAWGGAEAFF.

The chain couples TRBV11-3 to TRBJ2-7; no definite D call. V was clipped by 0 bases and J by 6 bases, with 9 bases between them. Germline CDR1 SGHNT, CDR2 YENEEA. CDR3 length: 13 residues. The CDR3 loop is CASSLDQVSEQYF. The CDR3 bases are TGTGCCAGCAGCTTAGATCAGGTCTCCGAGCAGTACTTC.

The chain links TRBV10-3 to TRBJ2-3; D not certain. The V gene lost 6 bases and the J gene lost 0 bases, with 10 bases spanning the gap. This CDR3 has 14 residues. CDR1 ENHRY and CDR2 SYGVKD come from the germline V gene. CDR3 in amino acids: CAIRSGLSTDTQYF. The CDR3 DNA sequence: TGTGCCATCAGGTCCGGGCTAAGCACAGATACGCAGTATTTT.

The V call is TRBV27, the J call TRBJ1-5; D gene unclear. V lost 2 bases, J lost 5 bases, and 13 bases lay in between. This CDR3 region has 15 residues. Germline assignment: CDR1 MNHEY and CDR2 SMNVEV (reference sequence). The CDR3 protein is CASSLHGNVDQPQHF. The CDR3 DNA sequence: TGTGCCAGCAGTTTACACGGGAACGTGGATCAGCCCCAGCATTTT.

V is TRBV5-5 and J is TRBJ1-1, with D maybe TRBD1 (5 bases). This CDR3 region has 13 residues. Per the germline V gene, CDR1 is SGHKS and CDR2 is YYEKEE (reference sequence). V was cut by 0 bases and J by 11 bases, with 14 bases left in between. CDR3: CASSLDDSPGAFF. CDR3 DNA: TGTGCCAGCAGCTTGGATGACAGTCCGGGGGCTTTCTTT.

The V gene is TRBV18, the J gene TRBJ2-3; maybe TRBD1 (5 bases). The CDR3 is made up of 13 amino acids. CDR1 and CDR2 (germline): KGHSH, LQKENI. Trimming removed 3 bases from V and 5 bases from J, with 9 bases in between. The CDR3 spells CASSPQGRDTQYF. CDR3 coding DNA: TGTGCCAGCTCACCGCAGGGAAGAGATACGCAGTATTTT.

The V gene is TRBV2, the J gene TRBJ2-4, with TRBD2 as a possible D gene (6 bases). The CDR3 runs to 15 residues. Trimming left V 6 bases short and J 0 bases short, with 12 bases between. The V gene's germline CDR1 is SNHLY and CDR2 FYNNEI. DNA for the CDR3: TGTGCCAGCAGCCTTGTGGGACTAGCCAAAAACATTCAGTACTTC. It is translated as CASSLVGLAKNIQYF.

The genes are TRBV5-1 and TRBJ1-5, with a tentative D call TRBD1 (6 bases). The CDR3 runs to 15 residues. Germline CDR1 SGHRS, CDR2 YFSETQ. Trimming left V 1 base short and J 1 base short, with 9 bases between. The CDR3 DNA is TGCGCCAGCAGCTTGACAGGGACCAGCAATCAGCCCCAGCATTTT. Translating gives CASSLTGTSNQPQHF.

The V and J genes are TRBV15 and TRBJ2-2; tentative D call: TRBD2 (7 bases). The CDR3 covers 15 residues. Per the germline V gene, CDR1 is LNHNV and CDR2 is YYDKDF (reference sequence). The V gene lost 1 base and the J gene lost 7 bases, with 13 bases spanning the gap. CDR3 loop: CATSRVGGRGGELFF. DNA of the CDR3: TGTGCCACCAGCAGAGTCGGGGGGCGAGGCGGGGAGCTGTTTTTT.

The chain combines TRBV28 with TRBJ1-1, with a tentative D call TRBD1 (5 bases). Germline values: CDR1 MDHEN, CDR2 SYDVKM. The CDR3 has 16 amino acids. V was clipped by 6 bases and J by 0 bases, with 17 bases between them. The CDR3, as DNA: TGTGCCAGCAGCCACACCGCGGGACGGCTGAACACTGAAGCTTTCTTT. Protein product: CASSHTAGRLNTEAFF.

The chain is built from TRBV30 and TRBJ1-1; D is possibly TRBD1 (6 bases). CDR1 is GTSNPN, CDR2 SVGIG, per germline (reference sequence). The CDR3 contains 13 residues. The V end was cut by 4 bases, the J end by 1 base, with 10 bases between. CDR3 bases: TGTGCCTGGAACAGGGAGACGAACACTGAAGCTTTCTTT. Translation: CAWNRETNTEAFF.

The chain has TRBV5-1 and TRBJ1-6; TRBD1 matches at 7 bases. Trimming removed 4 bases from V and 7 bases from J; junction bases left unmatched: 8. The CDR3 covers 15 residues. CDR1 is SGHRS and CDR2 is YFSETQ in the germline V gene. For the CDR3, the DNA is TGCGCCAGCAGCCCGGTGACAGGGACAAATTCACCCCTCCACTTT. Its translation: CASSPVTGTNSPLHF.

This sequence joins TRBV19 and TRBJ2-2; D is ambiguous. Germline CDR1 is LNHDA and CDR2 is SQIVND (reference sequence). The V end lost 3 bases, the J end lost 2 bases, and 16 bases lay between the germline ends. The CDR3 is 17 amino acids. The CDR3 region has the DNA TGTGCCAGTAGTATTTTGGGGTATCGTGGTAACACCGGGGAGCTGTTTTTT. Residues: CASSILGYRGNTGELFF.

Details on this clone: Within the sample, other DNA sequences also encode this same CDR3. CDR3: CASSDVGTDTQYF. CDR3 sequence (DNA): TGTGCCAGCAGTGACGTCGGCACAGATACGCAGTATTTT. The rearrangement joins TRBV6-1 to TRBJ2-3; D is ambiguous. CDR1 and CDR2 (germline): MNHNS, SASEGT. V was pared by 3 bases and J by 1 base, with 5 bases between. The CDR3 is 13 amino acids.

This rearrangement joins TRBV29-1 to TRBJ2-1; D is ambiguous. V was pared by 4 bases and J by 10 bases, with 8 bases between. CDR3 size: 10 residues. Per the germline V gene, CDR1 is SQVTM and CDR2 is ANQGSEA. The CDR3 sequence: CSVAGPEQFF. CDR3 bases: TGCAGCGTTGCCGGACCCGAGCAGTTCTTC.

This chain joins TRBV5-6 and TRBJ1-5, with 9 nucleotides matching TRBD1. Trimming took 0 bases from V and 6 from J; bases not matched to a gene: 4. Germline V lookup: CDR1 SGHDT, CDR2 YYEEEE. This CDR3 comprises 15 residues. This CDR3 is CASSLGQGQGQPQHF. In DNA form, the CDR3 reads TGTGCCAGCAGCTTGGGGCAGGGACAGGGTCAGCCCCAGCATTTT.

This chain connects TRBV6-1 to TRBJ2-7; 8 nucleotides match TRBD1. V was clipped by 8 bases and J by 2 bases; unmatched bases: 5. Germline CDR1 and CDR2: MNHNS and SASEGT. CDR3 length: 13 residues. The CDR3: CASRTGQAYEQYF. CDR3 nucleotides: TGTGCCAGCCGGACAGGGCAGGCCTACGAGCAGTACTTC.

The chain links TRBV23-1 to TRBJ1-5; D possibly corresponds to TRBD1 (6 bases). TRBV23-1 is noted as an ORF with a role that remains uncertain. This CDR3 has 15 amino acids. The V gene lost 7 bases and the J gene lost 4 bases, with 17 bases spanning the gap. DNA for the CDR3: TGCGCCAGCATGAAGCAGGGGATTGGGAATCAGCCCCAGCATTTT. As protein: CASMKQGIGNQPQHF.

CDR3 sequence: CASGAGARTDTQYF. The CDR3 DNA reads TGTGCCTCCGGTGCGGGGGCACGCACAGATACGCAGTATTTT. This rearrangement joins TRBV19 to TRBJ2-3; D is possibly TRBD2 (7 bases). The V gene lost 11 bases and the J gene lost 1 base, with 16 bases spanning the gap. CDR3 length: 14 residues. The germline gives CDR1 LNHDA, CDR2 SQIVND (reference sequence).

The rearrangement uses TRBV18 and TRBJ1-1; D gene ambiguous. V lost 2 bases, J lost 1 base, and 5 bases lay in between. This CDR3 is 13 amino acids long. The germline CDR1 and CDR2 sequences are KGHSH and LQKENI. In nucleotides, the CDR3 is TGTGCCAGCTCACCAGTCAAGAACACTGAAGCTTTCTTT. This sequence encodes CASSPVKNTEAFF.

This clone was seen just once. This chain uses TRBV5-3 with TRBJ2-3, with D tentatively TRBD1 (7 bases). TRBV5-3 is an open reading frame, and its role is uncertain. The CDR3 is made up of 15 amino acids. V shed 1 base and J shed 2 bases, with 11 bases lying between them. CDR3 coding DNA: TGTGCCAGAAGCTTGATCAGGGGGGACACAGATACGCAGTATTTT. It encodes CARSLIRGDTDTQYF.

V is TRBV2 and J is TRBJ1-3; D ambiguous. V lost 3 bases and J 3 bases, leaving 12 bases between the germline ends. The CDR3 is made up of 15 amino acids. CDR1 is SNHLY and CDR2 is FYNNEI in the germline V gene. CDR3 sequence reads: CASSEAGPYGNTIYF. The CDR3 nucleotides read TGTGCCAGCAGTGAGGCAGGTCCCTATGGAAACACCATATATTTT.

The CDR3 sequence: CATTQGVGYTF. Here the CDR3 DNA reads TGTGCCACTACTCAGGGTGTAGGCTACACCTTC. J is TRBJ1-2 and V is TRBV10-3, with D tentatively TRBD1 (5 bases). The CDR3 spans 11 residues. Germline V gene sequence: CDR1 ENHRY, CDR2 SYGVKD. V was clipped by 10 bases and J by 8 bases, with 14 bases between them.

This clone was counted only a few times. The V gene is TRBV6-6, the J gene TRBJ1-1; TRBD1 is a possible D gene (6 bases). The CDR3 length is 15 residues. Germline CDR1 reads MNHNY; CDR2 reads SVGAGI (reference sequence). With 2 bases removed from V and 1 base from J, the gap between germline ends came to 11 bases. The CDR3, as DNA: TGTGCCAGCAGTTACCCCGGGACACAGAACACTGAAGCTTTCTTT. It encodes CASSYPGTQNTEAFF.

The CDR3 spells CSVEPVAGGGYTF. Written as DNA, the CDR3 is TGCAGCGTTGAACCCGTTGCGGGGGGCGGCTACACCTTC. The chain has TRBV29-1 and TRBJ1-2, with TRBD1 as a possible D gene (6 bases). Germline V lookup: CDR1 SQVTM, CDR2 ANQGSEA. The CDR3 runs to 13 residues. V lost 2 bases and J lost 8, with 15 bases in between. The whole variable domain, filled in from reference TRBV29-1 and TRBJ1-2, reads SAVISQKPSRDICQRGTSLTIQCQVDSQVTMMFWYRQQPGQSLTLIATANQGSEATYESGFVIDKFPISRPNLTFSTLTVSNMSPEDSSIYLCSVEPVAGGGYTFGSGTRLTVV.